The 18 T cell receptor beta chains below all came from one sample that was sequenced in a study of blood T cell repertoires in COVID-19. The repertoire was sequenced with immunoSEQ multiplex PCR; TCRdb's copy has only in-frame clones and lacks some. The repertoire has roughly 380,000 clones, 85% of them found once; the top ten carry more than 3%. Sequenced sample: peripheral blood. The source is a woman aged 18-29 years with acute or convalescent COVID-19.

The V and J genes are TRBV24-1 and TRBJ1-5; D may be TRBD1 (5 bases). The germline V and J ends were trimmed by 4 bases and 5 bases, with 17 bases remaining between them. This CDR3 has 16 residues. Germline assignment: CDR1 KGHDR and CDR2 SFDVKD. This CDR3 reads CATSDGRDGGDQPQHF. CDR3 bases: TGTGCCACCAGTGACGGTAGGGACGGAGGGGATCAGCCCCAGCATTTT.

The rearrangement uses TRBV10-3 and TRBJ1-1; no definite D call. Germline CDR1 reads ENHRY; CDR2 reads SYGVKD. The CDR3 length is 13 residues. Trimming stripped 4 bases from V and 4 bases from J, with 10 bases between. The CDR3 bases are TGTGCCATCAGTGCAAGGGAGCGCACTGAAGCTTTCTTT. Its translation: CAISARERTEAFF.

The chain recombines TRBV19 with TRBJ2-7, with D tentatively TRBD2 (6 bases). CDR1 LNHDA and CDR2 SQIVND come from the germline V gene (reference sequence). This CDR3 region has 13 residues. Trimming removed 5 bases from V and 6 bases from J, with 14 bases in between. The CDR3 nucleotides read TGTGCCAGTAGTCCCCGGGACTCATTCGAGCAGTACTTC. It specifies CASSPRDSFEQYF.

The genes are TRBV6-1 and TRBJ1-6; TRBD1 matches at 9 bases. V lost 3 bases to trimming and J lost 9 bases; unmatched junction nucleotides: 6. From germline, CDR1 is MNHNS and CDR2 SASEGT. This CDR3 region has 15 residues. In DNA, the CDR3 is TGTGCCAGCAGTGATCCGGGACAGGGCTTTTCACCCCTCCACTTT. Protein: CASSDPGQGFSPLHF.

This clone was seen just once. CDR3 sequence (DNA): TGTGCCAGTATTGGGTCCCAGGAGAGGGAAGAAGCTTTCTTT. Its protein product is CASIGSQEREEAFF. The chain couples TRBV19 to TRBJ1-1; D not certain. Germline CDR1 and CDR2: LNHDA and SQIVND (reference sequence). CDR3 size: 14 residues. Trimming removed 7 bases from V and 8 bases from J, with 20 bases in between.

The chain couples TRBV2 to TRBJ2-3; 11 bases fit TRBD2. The germline V gene encodes CDR1 SNHLY and CDR2 FYNNEI. Trimming cost V 5 bases and J 4 bases; bases outside gene matches: 11. There are 17 residues in the CDR3. As DNA, the CDR3 is TGTGCCAGCAGTTACGGGATTAGCGGGGGGGCCCCAGATACGCAGTATTTT. Its protein product is CASSYGISGGAPDTQYF. The full variable domain, completed using reference TRBV2 and TRBJ2-3, is EPEVTQTPSHQVTQMGQEVILRCVPISNHLYFYWYRQILGQKVEFLVSFYNNEISEKSEIFDDQFSVERPDGSNFTLKIRSTKLEDSAMYFCASSYGISGGAPDTQYFGPGTRLTVL.

This sequence joins TRBV5-6 and TRBJ2-7, with a weak D call TRBD2 (5 bases). The CDR3 totals 14 residues. Germline V gives CDR1 SGHDT, CDR2 YYEEEE. The germline V and J ends were trimmed by 4 bases and 0 bases, with 11 bases remaining between them. The CDR3 nucleotides are TGTGCCAGCAGCCGAGGGTTCGGCTCCTACGAGCAGTACTTC. It is translated as CASSRGFGSYEQYF.

The chain uses TRBV9 and TRBJ1-2; D is possibly TRBD1 (5 bases). With 3 bases removed from V and 4 bases from J, the gap between germline ends came to 10 bases. The CDR3 has 13 residues. CDR1 and CDR2 (germline): SGDLS, YYNGEE. The CDR3 DNA sequence: TGTGCCAGCAGCGCGGGGACTTCCTATGGCTACACCTTC. It is translated as CASSAGTSYGYTF. Supplemented by reference TRBV9 and TRBJ1-2, the full variable domain reads DSGVTQTPKHLITATGQRVTLRCSPRSGDLSVYWYQQSLDQGLQFLIQYYNGEERAKGNILERFSAQQFPDLHSELNLSSLELGDSALYFCASSAGTSYGYTFGSGTRLTVV.

This clone was seen only a few times. The V and J genes are TRBV27 and TRBJ1-2, with D unresolved. The CDR3 sequence is 13 residues long. Germline V gene sequence: CDR1 MNHEY, CDR2 SMNVEV (reference sequence). V was shortened by 1 base and J by 4 bases, with 7 bases between the two germline ends. CDR3 loop: CASSLYYSYGYTF. In nucleotides, the CDR3 is TGTGCCAGCAGTTTATATTACAGCTATGGCTACACCTTC.

This chain connects TRBV27 to TRBJ1-1; 9 nucleotides line up with TRBD1. Losses at the gene ends were 2 bases for V and 4 bases for J; bases not matched to a gene: 2. The CDR3 totals 14 residues. CDR1 and CDR2 (germline): MNHEY, SMNVEV (reference sequence). This chain's CDR3 is CASSLGTGSTEAFF. DNA for the CDR3: TGTGCCAGCAGTTTAGGGACAGGGAGCACTGAAGCTTTCTTT.

V is TRBV27 and J is TRBJ2-7, with TRBD1 matching 9 bases. V was clipped by 5 bases and J by 5 bases; unmatched bases: 7. This CDR3 has 14 amino acids. CDR1 and CDR2 from the germline V gene are MNHEY and SMNVEV (reference sequence). The CDR3 spells CASSPRDRDDEQYF. Written as DNA, the CDR3 is TGTGCCAGCAGTCCGCGGGACAGGGACGACGAGCAGTACTTC.

This chain joins TRBV18 and TRBJ2-1, with TRBD2 matching over 13 bases. The V segment lost 4 bases and the J segment 7 bases; nucleotides outside the gene matches: 7. Germline CDR1 reads KGHSH; CDR2 reads LQKENI. CDR3 length: 16 amino acids. The CDR3 spells CASSRGLAGDINEQFF. The CDR3 DNA follows: TGTGCCAGCTCACGTGGACTAGCGGGAGATATTAATGAGCAGTTCTTC.

The rearrangement links TRBV29-1 to TRBJ2-3; TRBD2 matches at 8 bases. V shed 7 bases and J 0 bases; nucleotides not matched to a gene: 9. The CDR3 covers 15 residues. The germline gives CDR1 SQVTM, CDR2 ANQGSEA. The CDR3 loop is CSAIISGVSTDTQYF. CDR3 coding DNA: TGCAGCGCCATAATTAGCGGGGTTAGCACAGATACGCAGTATTTT.

This chain's CDR3 is CSVLKRSNTEAFF. The CDR3 nucleotides are TGCAGCGTCCTAAAGAGGTCGAACACTGAAGCTTTCTTT. The rearrangement uses TRBV29-1 and TRBJ1-1, with D unclear. V was trimmed by 6 bases and J by 1 base, leaving 12 bases between them. Per germline, CDR1 SQVTM and CDR2 ANQGSEA. This CDR3 region has 13 residues.

CDR3 DNA: TGTGCCACCAGTGTATCACAGGGCTACGAGCAGTACTTC. It specifies CATSVSQGYEQYF. The chain combines TRBV24-1 with TRBJ2-7, with D perhaps matching TRBD1 (6 bases). Germline V gives CDR1 KGHDR, CDR2 SFDVKD. The CDR3 is 13 residues long. The ends were cut back, 5 bases at V and 3 bases at J, with 10 bases in the middle.

The CDR3 loop reads CASSQERQGVGYTF. The CDR3 DNA is TGTGCCAGCAGCCAAGAACGACAGGGAGTAGGCTACACCTTC. The V and J genes are TRBV4-2 and TRBJ1-2; 7 positions match TRBD1. Losses at the gene ends were 0 bases for V and 8 bases for J; bases not matched to a gene: 6. The germline gives CDR1 LGHNA, CDR2 YNFKEQ. CDR3 length equals 14 residues.

V usage is TRBV11-1 and J usage is TRBJ1-1; D is ambiguous. V lost 9 bases to trimming and J lost 4 bases, with 15 bases between them. CDR3 length: 13 amino acids. Germline CDR1 and CDR2: SGHAT and FQDESV (reference sequence). In DNA form, the CDR3 reads TGTGCCAGTCCCCGGGAAGGCGGCACTGAAGCTTTCTTT. Translating gives CASPREGGTEAFF.

The CDR3 loop reads CASSFRGTEAFF. The CDR3 DNA is TGTGCCAGCAGTTTCCGGGGAACTGAAGCTTTCTTT. The chain joins TRBV12-3 or TRBV12-4 to TRBJ1-1; no reliable D call. The CDR3 covers 12 residues. Deletions cut 3 bases from V and 5 bases from J, with 7 bases between.